This passage covers 27 T cell receptor beta chains from one sample sequenced in a study of shared clonotypes between healthy human individuals (dated by TCRdb to the early 2020s). For the CD8 naive samples, CD45RO-negative cells were positively selected for CCR7, yielding a CD45RA+CCR7+ population from which TemRA cells were excluded. Library creation used the immunoSEQ multiplex PCR assay. The immuneACCESS repertoire file appears here via TCRdb, limited to in-frame rearrangements. These files lack a portion of the clones; in checked studies, under half of the deficit traces to unresolved V genes, and the cause of the others is not known. The sample yields some 2 million clones; less than 95% were counted once. Clones ranked in the top ten supply around 1.1% of the sample. Sequences were obtained from naive CD8+ T cells sorted from blood. The sample's cell subset or site, from its label and the paper: CD45RA+CCR7+. The receptors shown here come from a man aged 18 to 30 in good health.

CDR3 protein: CASSPRTGIPYEQYF. In nucleotides, the CDR3 is TGTGCCAGCAGCCCCCGGACAGGGATACCCTACGAGCAGTACTTC. J is TRBJ2-7 and V is TRBV11-2; 8 bases line up with TRBD1. The CDR3 consists of 15 residues. Germline V gene data show CDR1 as SGHAT and CDR2 as FQNNGV. With V trimmed by 5 bases and J by 2 bases, 8 bases remained unmatched.

The chain combines TRBV5-6 with TRBJ2-5, with 8 bases lining up with TRBD1. Germline CDR1 reads SGHDT; CDR2 reads YYEEEE. Losses at the gene ends were 4 bases for V and 4 bases for J; bases not matched to a gene: 12. The CDR3 covers 16 residues. The CDR3 region is CASSRPETGAGETQYF. CDR3 coding DNA: TGTGCCAGCAGCCGCCCCGAGACAGGGGCGGGAGAGACCCAGTACTTC.

The CDR3 spells CASSISGRIYEQYF. The CDR3 DNA reads as TGCGCCAGCAGCATCTCTGGGAGAATCTACGAGCAGTACTTC. This rearrangement joins TRBV10-2 to TRBJ2-7; a possible D gene is TRBD2 (5 bases). Germline CDR1 and CDR2: WSHSY and SAAADI. This CDR3 is 14 amino acids long. V lost 6 bases, J lost 3 bases, and 15 bases lay in between.

CDR3 sequence reads: CAWSAQGPGELFF. The CDR3 bases are TGTGCCTGGAGTGCCCAGGGGCCCGGGGAGCTGTTTTTT. The V and J genes are TRBV30 and TRBJ2-2, with D possibly TRBD1 on 6 matching bases. The CDR3 is made up of 13 amino acids. CDR1 is GTSNPN, CDR2 SVGIG, per germline (reference sequence). Between the trimmed V and J ends, which lost 1 base and 6 bases, there was a span of 9 bases. Variable domain in full (rest from reference TRBV30 and TRBJ2-2): SQTIHQWPATLVQPVGSPLSLECTVEGTSNPNLYWYRQAAGRGLQLLFYSVGIGQISSEVPQNLSASRPQDRQFILSSKKLLLSDSGFYLCAWSAQGPGELFFGEGSRLTVL.

CDR3 protein: CASTSDRSTGELFF. The DNA for the CDR3 is TGCGCCAGCACCAGCGACCGTTCGACCGGGGAGCTGTTTTTT. The chain recombines TRBV4-1 with TRBJ2-2; D unresolved. Germline-derived CDR1 and CDR2 are MGHRA and YSYEKL. CDR3 length equals 14 residues. V was trimmed by 7 bases and J by 5 bases, leaving 14 bases between them.

J is TRBJ2-7 and V is TRBV4-3; D gene ambiguous. The CDR3 length is 15 residues. Germline V lookup: CDR1 LGHNA, CDR2 YSLEER. Trimming left V 3 bases short and J 0 bases short, with 12 bases between. The CDR3 DNA is TGCGCCAGCAGCCACAGAAAGATCGGCTCCTACGAGCAGTACTTC. This translates into CASSHRKIGSYEQYF.

J is TRBJ2-7 and V is TRBV4-3; possibly TRBD1 or TRBD2 for D (5 bases each). Germline CDR1 and CDR2: LGHNA and YSLEER. This CDR3 has 17 amino acids. V was pared by 0 bases and J by 3 bases, with 18 bases between. The CDR3, as DNA: TGCGCCAGCAGCCAAGATGGGTACGGGACGGAGAACTACGAGCAGTACTTC. It is translated as CASSQDGYGTENYEQYF.

This rearrangement joins TRBV27 to TRBJ1-2; D is possibly TRBD1 (5 bases). The CDR3 is made up of 16 amino acids. Trimming removed 3 bases at V and 5 bases at J, with 19 bases between. From germline, CDR1 is MNHEY and CDR2 SMNVEV (reference sequence). For the CDR3, the DNA is TGTGCCAGCAGTTTTGATCAGGGATCCTTCACTTATGGCTACACCTTC. Protein product: CASSFDQGSFTYGYTF.

The chain joins TRBV13 to TRBJ1-2, with D perhaps matching TRBD1 (6 bases). The ends were cut back, 7 bases at V and 4 bases at J, with 10 bases in the middle. Germline V lookup: CDR1 PRHDT, CDR2 FYEKMQ (reference sequence). This CDR3 is built from 12 residues. The CDR3 nucleotides are TGTGCCAGCACTACAGGGACCTATGGCTACACCTTC. Its protein product is CASTTGTYGYTF.

This clone appeared once. The chain combines TRBV7-2 with TRBJ2-3, with 9 positions matching TRBD2. The CDR3 is 16 amino acids. From germline, CDR1 is SGHTA and CDR2 FQGNSA. V was clipped by 1 base and J by 5 bases; unmatched bases: 7. The CDR3 loop reads CASSLDLVLAGDTQYF. The DNA of the CDR3 is TGTGCCAGCAGCTTAGACTTAGTACTAGCGGGAGATACGCAGTATTTT.

V usage is TRBV4-1 and J usage is TRBJ2-3; D gene uncertain. The CDR3 sequence is 13 residues long. Looked up from germline, CDR1 is MGHRA and CDR2 is YSYEKL. V was shortened by 1 base and J by 3 bases, with 5 bases between the two germline ends. The CDR3 DNA is TGCGCCAGCAGCCAAGTTTGGACAGATACGCAGTATTTT. Translated: CASSQVWTDTQYF.

The chain is built from TRBV30 and TRBJ1-1; D may be TRBD1 (5 bases). This CDR3 is built from 12 residues. Germline V lookup: CDR1 GTSNPN, CDR2 SVGIG (reference sequence). V lost 3 bases, J lost 10 bases, and 15 bases lay in between. The CDR3 reads CAWSPRGGRAFF. Written as DNA, the CDR3 is TGTGCCTGGAGCCCGAGGGGTGGAAGAGCTTTCTTT.

This chain uses TRBV19 with TRBJ2-7; the match to TRBD1 covers 8 bases. Germline V gives CDR1 LNHDA, CDR2 SQIVND (reference sequence). Trimming removed 4 bases from V and 4 bases from J; junction bases left unmatched: 15. The CDR3 loop spans 17 amino acids. The CDR3 loop is CASSTSVSGTGLYEQYF. CDR3 bases: TGTGCCAGTAGTACGTCCGTTTCCGGGACAGGATTATACGAGCAGTACTTC.

The chain carries TRBV7-9 and TRBJ2-1; the D is unclear. The CDR3 spans 12 residues. Deletions cut 3 bases from V and 3 bases from J, with 3 bases between. Per germline, CDR1 SEHNR and CDR2 FQNEAQ (reference sequence). DNA of the CDR3: TGTGCCAGCAGCTTCATCTACAATGAGCAGTTCTTC. This translates into CASSFIYNEQFF.

This clone was seen just once. At one boundary the junction diverges from the germline segment, which might be a read error. The chain is built from TRBV28 and TRBJ2-2, with D perhaps matching TRBD1 (6 bases). Germline V gene sequence: CDR1 MDHEN, CDR2 SYDVKM. The CDR3 is 14 residues long. CDR3 sequence (DNA): TGTGCCAGCACTTTAGTACAGGGTCCCGGGGAGCTGTTTTTT. Translating it yields CASTLVQGPGELFF.

The CDR3 bases are TGTGCCAGCAGCTTAGCGGGAAATCCCTATGGCTACACCTTC. Amino acids: CASSLAGNPYGYTF. The chain carries TRBV7-9 and TRBJ1-2; D uncertain. Germline CDR1 is SEHNR and CDR2 is FQNEAQ (reference sequence). V gave up 0 bases and J gave up 4 bases, with 9 bases separating them. The CDR3 contains 14 residues. Combining the CDR3 with reference TRBV7-9 and TRBJ1-2 gives the whole variable domain DTGVSQNPRHKITKRGQNVTFRCDPISEHNRLYWYRQTLGQGPEFLTYFQNEAQLEKSRLLSDRFSAERPKGSFSTLEIQRTEQGDSAMYLCASSLAGNPYGYTFGSGTRLTVV.

The rearrangement uses TRBV7-9 and TRBJ2-1, with TRBD1 matching over 8 bases. V trimming: 3 bases; J trimming: 2 bases; junction bases outside the gene matches: 9. CDR1 and CDR2 (germline): SEHNR, FQNEAQ (reference sequence). The CDR3 extends over 17 amino acids. The DNA for the CDR3 is TGTGCCAGCAGCTTTCATTGGACAGGGTATGCCTACAATGAGCAGTTCTTC. Its protein is CASSFHWTGYAYNEQFF.

This rearrangement joins TRBV29-1 to TRBJ2-5, with D possibly TRBD2 on 7 matching bases. Germline V lookup: CDR1 SQVTM, CDR2 ANQGSEA. CDR3 length: 12 amino acids. V lost 5 bases and J 5 bases, leaving 12 bases between the germline ends. CDR3 DNA sequence: TGCAGCGTTATCAGGGGAGGGGAGACCCAGTACTTC. Residues: CSVIRGGETQYF.

This clone was counted once. V gene TRBV19 combines with J gene TRBJ1-5; D not resolved. The CDR3 loop spans 12 amino acids. Trimming removed 1 base at V and 5 bases at J, with 3 bases between. Germline V gene lookup returns CDR1 LNHDA and CDR2 SQIVND (reference sequence). Written as DNA, the CDR3 is TGTGCCAGTAGTATAGCCGATCAGCCCCAGCATTTT. It yields the protein CASSIADQPQHF. Full variable domain (rest looked up from reference TRBV19 and TRBJ1-5): DGGITQSPKYLFRKEGQNVTLSCEQNLNHDAMYWYRQDPGQGLRLIYYSQIVNDFQKGDIAEGYSVSREKKESFPLTVTSAQKNPTAFYLCASSIADQPQHFGDGTRLSIL.

This clone was observed a single time. The chain carries TRBV6-5 and TRBJ2-5, with D possibly matching TRBD1 (6 bases). The CDR3 loop spans 14 amino acids. Germline-derived CDR1 and CDR2 are MNHEY and SVGAGI. The ends were cut back, 11 bases at V and 5 bases at J, with 21 bases in the middle. The CDR3 coding sequence is TGTGCCCGGCCTACAGGGCCGCCATGGGAGACCCAGTACTTC. Encoded protein: CARPTGPPWETQYF.

V gene TRBV9 combines with J gene TRBJ2-7, with D perhaps TRBD2 (5 bases). Deletions cut 3 bases from V and 3 bases from J, with 10 bases between. The germline gives CDR1 SGDLS, CDR2 YYNGEE. The CDR3 totals 13 residues. The CDR3 DNA sequence: TGTGCCAGCAGCGCCGGGATTTTCTACGAGCAGTACTTC. It codes for CASSAGIFYEQYF.

The CDR3 loop reads CASSSTTLRNEQYF. Written as DNA, the CDR3 is TGTGCCAGCAGCTCGACTACCTTAAGGAACGAGCAGTACTTC. The rearrangement uses TRBV7-9 and TRBJ2-7; possible D gene TRBD2, 5 bases. The germline V gene encodes CDR1 SEHNR and CDR2 FQNEAQ (reference sequence). Trimming removed 4 bases at V and 5 bases at J, with 15 bases between. This CDR3 has 14 amino acids.

CDR3 amino acids: CASSFTGQGIYGYTF. In DNA, the CDR3 is TGTGCCAGCAGCTTCACTGGACAGGGGATCTATGGCTACACCTTC. The chain links TRBV7-9 to TRBJ1-2, with 9 bases aligning to TRBD1. Germline assignment: CDR1 SEHNR and CDR2 FQNEAQ (reference sequence). This CDR3 is 15 amino acids long. The V gene end was trimmed by 3 bases and the J gene end by 4 bases; junction bases not matched to a gene: 6. The full variable domain, its missing parts supplied by reference TRBV7-9 and TRBJ1-2, is DTGVSQNPRHKITKRGQNVTFRCDPISEHNRLYWYRQTLGQGPEFLTYFQNEAQLEKSRLLSDRFSAERPKGSFSTLEIQRTEQGDSAMYLCASSFTGQGIYGYTFGSGTRLTVV.

V usage is TRBV4-2 and J usage is TRBJ2-5; D gene uncertain. The CDR3 covers 13 residues. The germline V gene encodes CDR1 LGHNA and CDR2 YNFKEQ. Trimming cost V 1 base and J 3 bases, with 6 bases left between them. CDR3 residues: CASSQAWEETQYF. Written as DNA, the CDR3 is TGTGCCAGCAGCCAAGCATGGGAAGAGACCCAGTACTTC.

The chain joins TRBV4-3 to TRBJ1-1; D not resolved. The CDR3 is made up of 12 amino acids. Between the trimmed V and J ends, which lost 5 bases and 11 bases, there was a span of 15 bases. Per the germline V gene, CDR1 is LGHNA and CDR2 is YSLEER. The CDR3 is CASSEGYGDAFF. CDR3 sequence (DNA): TGCGCCAGCAGCGAAGGGTACGGCGACGCTTTCTTT.

Written as DNA, the CDR3 is TGTGCCAGCAGCGTAACTAGCGGGAGGGCCATCGAACAAGAGACCCAGTACTTC. This translates into CASSVTSGRAIEQETQYF. The chain uses TRBV9 and TRBJ2-5; 13 bases line up with TRBD2. V lost 1 base to trimming and J lost 2 bases; unmatched junction nucleotides: 8. CDR1 and CDR2 from the germline V gene are SGDLS and YYNGEE. The CDR3 consists of 18 residues.

The rearrangement uses TRBV6-1 and TRBJ2-1; 8 positions agree with TRBD2. The CDR3 covers 15 residues. Germline-derived CDR1 and CDR2 are MNHNS and SASEGT. With V trimmed by 6 bases and J by 3 bases, 7 bases remained unmatched. CDR3 nucleotides: TGTGCCAGCAGCATCGGGAGGGCCGGCTACAATGAGCAGTTCTTC. Its protein is CASSIGRAGYNEQFF.